The TCR beta chain under discussion was sequenced for a study of breast tumors, draining lymph nodes, adjacent tissues. This clonotype has only a few counts. The ends were cut back, 0 bases at V and 2 bases at J, with 7 bases in the middle. CDR1 and CDR2 from the germline V gene are SGHRS and YFSETQ. CDR3 size: 14 residues. TCRdb fed the multiplex PCR reads into MiXCR, producing one record per CDR3 protein. Of approximately 100,000 distinct CDR3 sequences listed, about 20% are singletons. The lymph nodes were axillary draining lymph nodes from breast cancer patients. This TCR was sampled from a female donor with breast cancer. Some clones in this sample may be carry-over from other donors' samples. The chain recombines TRBV5-1 with TRBJ2-3; D is perhaps TRBD2 (5 bases). The specimen was axillary lymph node tissue. The CDR3 DNA sequence: TGCGCCAGCAGCTTGGACCGGGACACAGATACGCAGTATTTT. Translated, it gives CASSLDRDTDTQYF.